A selection of T cell receptor beta chains follows, all from one sample in a study of OX40 agonist ivuxolimab in advanced cancers. The protocol was immunoSEQ multiplex PCR, while the TCRdb copy is restricted to in-frame clones and leaves out a portion. This sample has tens of thousands of clones, with 65% to 85% found just once. The source material was CD4+ or CD8+ T cells sorted from blood, sampled in a trial of the OX40 agonist ivuxolimab. Every receptor here comes from an adult with an advanced solid tumor such as melanoma, head and neck, liver or kidney cancer. The CDR3 runs from the conserved cysteine through the conserved F or W. The D gene is left open where the match is weak. Size values are once, few and many counts, or a class for expanded clones, and some rows have none.

>TRBJ1-3|TRBV6-5|NA|NA
CASSYSGGNTIYF
TGTGCCAGCAGTTACTCGGGGGGTAACACCATATATTTT
>TRBJ1-1|TRBV6-5|NA|NA
CASSYRPGGTEAFF
TGTGCCAGCAGTTACCGCCCCGGGGGCACTGAAGCTTTCTTT
>TRBJ2-1|TRBV11-1|NA|NA
CASSPGPSYNEQFF
TGTGCCAGCAGTCCTGGTCCCTCCTACAATGAGCAGTTCTTC
>TRBJ1-6|TRBV11-2|NA|few
CASGPDTVTSPLHF
TGTGCCAGCGGCCCGGACACGGTTACTTCACCCCTCCACTTT
>TRBJ2-5|TRBV7-9|NA|once
CASSLAGETQYF
TGTGCCAGCAGCTTAGCGGGGGAGACCCAGTACTTC
>TRBJ1-5|TRBV18|NA|medium-sized
CASSQGNSNQPQHF
TGTGCCAGCTCACAGGGAAATAGCAATCAGCCCCAGCATTTT
>TRBJ2-5|TRBV5-5|NA|NA
CASTRSQVVTQYF
TGTGCCAGCACCCGGTCACAGGTCGTGACCCAGTACTTC
>TRBJ2-5|TRBV2|TRBD2|NA
CASTLGLAGGKETQYF
TGTGCCAGCACCCTGGGACTAGCGGGGGGGAAAGAGACCCAGTACTTC
>TRBJ1-6|TRBV7-2|NA|NA
CASSGTGYNSPLHF
TGTGCCAGCAGCGGGACGGGCTATAATTCACCCCTCCACTTT
>TRBJ1-2|TRBV5-1|NA|NA
CASSSVGNPNYGYTF
TGCGCCAGCAGCTCGGTGGGGAACCCTAACTATGGCTACACCTTC
>TRBJ1-6|TRBV5-1|NA|NA
CASSLRDGWSPLHF
TGCGCCAGCAGCCTCCGGGACGGGTGGTCACCCCTCCACTTT
>TRBJ2-3|TRBV7-3|NA|NA
CASRPGPSDTQYF
TGTGCCAGCAGACCAGGGCCCTCAGATACGCAGTATTTT
>TRBJ2-3|TRBV7-3|TRBD1|NA
CASSTGQGWTDTQYF
TGTGCCAGCAGTACAGGACAGGGCTGGACAGATACGCAGTATTTT
>TRBJ1-1|TRBV6-5|NA|NA
CASNPPANTEAFF
TGTGCCAGCAACCCCCCAGCGAACACTGAAGCTTTCTTT
>TRBJ1-2|TRBV11-3|NA|NA
CASSLVGGPLDGYTF
TGTGCCAGCAGCTTAGTCGGGGGCCCACTGGATGGCTACACCTTC
>TRBJ1-6|TRBV7-2|NA|NA
CASSLGGGVANSPLHF
TGTGCCAGCAGCTTAGGGGGTGGGGTGGCAAATTCACCCCTCCACTTT
>TRBJ1-2|TRBV28|NA|NA
CASSLATENYGYTF
TGTGCCAGCAGTTTAGCGACAGAAAACTATGGCTACACCTTC
>TRBJ2-4|TRBV23-1|NA|few
CARATGEGENIQYF
TGCGCCAGGGCGACAGGGGAGGGTGAAAACATTCAGTACTTC
>TRBJ2-7|TRBV7-3|NA|NA
CASSNQGSSEQYF
TGTGCCAGCAGCAACCAGGGGAGCAGCGAGCAGTACTTC
>TRBJ2-7|TRBV5-6|NA|NA
CASSRGQADEQYF
TGTGCCAGCAGCCGAGGGCAGGCTGACGAGCAGTACTTC
>TRBJ2-3|TRBV11-2|NA|few
CASSPGTDTQYF
TGTGCCAGCAGCCCCGGCACAGATACGCAGTATTTT
>TRBJ1-3|TRBV6-6|NA|once
CASSLTGINSGNTIYF
TGTGCCAGCAGTTTAACAGGGATTAACTCTGGAAACACCATATATTTT
>TRBJ1-1|TRBV18|NA|once
CASSSDQGAGAFF
TGTGCCAGCTCCTCCGACCAGGGTGCTGGAGCTTTCTTT
>TRBJ1-2|TRBV2|NA|few
CARADLGAAGYTF
TGTGCCAGGGCGGACCTGGGGGCAGCAGGCTACACCTTC
>TRBJ2-2|TRBV6-6|TRBD1|NA
CASSPDRGNSGELFF
TGTGCCAGCAGCCCGGACAGGGGGAATTCCGGGGAGCTGTTTTTT
>TRBJ2-2|TRBV11-2|TRBD1|NA
CASSLSVGTDYTGELFF
TGTGCCAGCAGCCTATCCGTCGGGACAGACTACACCGGGGAGCTGTTTTTT
>TRBJ2-2|TRBV28|TRBD2|once
CASSGASGRTGELFF
TGTGCCAGCTCGGGTGCTAGCGGGAGAACCGGGGAGCTGTTTTTT
>TRBJ1-1|TRBV6-5|NA|NA
CASSYLSEGYTEAFF
TGTGCCAGCAGTTACCTCAGCGAGGGCTACACTGAAGCTTTCTTT
>TRBJ2-1|TRBV4-2|TRBD2|few
CASSQVRPAGGLSSYNEQFF
TGTGCCAGCAGCCAAGTTCGCCCAGCGGGGGGTTTAAGCTCCTACAATGAGCAGTTCTTC